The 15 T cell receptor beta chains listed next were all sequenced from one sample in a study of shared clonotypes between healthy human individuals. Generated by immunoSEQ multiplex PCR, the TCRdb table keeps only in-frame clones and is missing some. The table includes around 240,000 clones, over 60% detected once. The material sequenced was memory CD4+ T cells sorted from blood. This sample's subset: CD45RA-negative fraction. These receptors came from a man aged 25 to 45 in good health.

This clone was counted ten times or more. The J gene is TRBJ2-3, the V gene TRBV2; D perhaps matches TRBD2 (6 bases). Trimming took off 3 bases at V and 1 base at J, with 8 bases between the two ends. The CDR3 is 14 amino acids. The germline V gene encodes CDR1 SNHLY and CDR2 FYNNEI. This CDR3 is CASSESGGTDTQYF. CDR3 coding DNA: TGTGCCAGCAGTGAGTCGGGAGGCACAGATACGCAGTATTTT.

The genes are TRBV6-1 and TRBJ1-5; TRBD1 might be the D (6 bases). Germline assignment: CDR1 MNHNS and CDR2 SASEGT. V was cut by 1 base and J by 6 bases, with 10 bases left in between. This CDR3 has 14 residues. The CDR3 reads CASSEGGPSQPQHF. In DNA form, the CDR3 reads TGTGCCAGCAGTGAAGGGGGGCCATCTCAGCCCCAGCATTTT.

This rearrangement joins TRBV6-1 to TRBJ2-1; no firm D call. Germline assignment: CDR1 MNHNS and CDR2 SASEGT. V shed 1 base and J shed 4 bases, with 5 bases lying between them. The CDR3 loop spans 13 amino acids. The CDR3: CASSEGHYNEQFF. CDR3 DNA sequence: TGTGCCAGCAGTGAAGGACATTACAATGAGCAGTTCTTC.

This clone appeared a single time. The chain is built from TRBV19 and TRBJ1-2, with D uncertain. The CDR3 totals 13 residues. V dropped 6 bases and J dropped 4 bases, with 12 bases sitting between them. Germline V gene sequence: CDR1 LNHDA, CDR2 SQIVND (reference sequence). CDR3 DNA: TGTGCCAGTAGCTTTGGGGAGACCTATGGCTACACCTTC. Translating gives CASSFGETYGYTF.

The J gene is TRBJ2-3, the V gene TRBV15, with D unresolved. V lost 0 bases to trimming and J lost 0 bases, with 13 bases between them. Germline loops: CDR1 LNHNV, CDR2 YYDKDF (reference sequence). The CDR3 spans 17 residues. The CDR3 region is CATSRDILSTSTDTQYF. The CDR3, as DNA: TGTGCCACCAGCAGAGATATATTGAGTACTAGCACAGATACGCAGTATTTT.

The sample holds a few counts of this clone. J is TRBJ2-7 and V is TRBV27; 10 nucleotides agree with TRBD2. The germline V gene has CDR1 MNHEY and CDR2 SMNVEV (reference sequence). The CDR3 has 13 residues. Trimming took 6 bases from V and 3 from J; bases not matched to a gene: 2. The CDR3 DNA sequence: TGTGCCAGCAGCCGGACTAGCGGCTACGAGCAGTACTTC. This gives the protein CASSRTSGYEQYF.

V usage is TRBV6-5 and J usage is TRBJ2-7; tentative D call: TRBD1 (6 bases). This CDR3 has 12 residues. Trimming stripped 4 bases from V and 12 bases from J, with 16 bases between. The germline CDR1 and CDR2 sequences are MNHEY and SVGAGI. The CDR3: CASSSPTGSVYF. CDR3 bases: TGTGCCAGCAGTTCCCCCACAGGGTCAGTGTACTTC.

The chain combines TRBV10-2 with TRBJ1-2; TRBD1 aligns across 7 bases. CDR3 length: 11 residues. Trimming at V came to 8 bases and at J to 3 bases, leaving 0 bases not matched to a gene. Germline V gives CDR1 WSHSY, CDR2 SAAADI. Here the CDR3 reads CASQGDYGYTF. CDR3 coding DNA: TGCGCCAGCCAGGGGGACTATGGCTACACCTTC.

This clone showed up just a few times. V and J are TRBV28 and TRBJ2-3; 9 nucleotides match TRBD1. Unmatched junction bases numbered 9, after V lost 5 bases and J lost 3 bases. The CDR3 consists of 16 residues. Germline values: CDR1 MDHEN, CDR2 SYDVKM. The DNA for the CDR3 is TGTGCCAGCAGTGAGCCTGGACAGGGGAAGACAGATACGCAGTATTTT. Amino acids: CASSEPGQGKTDTQYF.

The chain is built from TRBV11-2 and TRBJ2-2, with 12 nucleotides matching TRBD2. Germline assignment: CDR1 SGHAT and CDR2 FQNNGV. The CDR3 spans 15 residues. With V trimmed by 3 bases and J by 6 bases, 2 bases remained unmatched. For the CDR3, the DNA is TGTGCCAGCAGCTTCAGACTAGCGGGAGCCGGGGAGCTGTTTTTT. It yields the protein CASSFRLAGAGELFF.

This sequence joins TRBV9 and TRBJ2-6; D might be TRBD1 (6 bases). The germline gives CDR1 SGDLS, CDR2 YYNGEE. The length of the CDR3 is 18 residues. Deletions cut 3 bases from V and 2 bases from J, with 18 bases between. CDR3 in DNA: TGTGCCAGCAGCGCGGCCCCGGGACACCAGACTGGGGCCAACGTCCTGACTTTC. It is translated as CASSAAPGHQTGANVLTF.

The CDR3 reads CASSSSSGQGAEQYF. In DNA form, the CDR3 reads TGTGCCAGCAGTTCCTCTTCGGGACAGGGGGCCGAGCAGTACTTC. The chain couples TRBV7-8 to TRBJ2-7; TRBD1 agrees at 12 bases. CDR1 is SGHVS, CDR2 FQNEAQ, per germline. This CDR3 comprises 15 residues. Germline trimming cut 6 bases from V and 6 bases from J; bases unmatched to any gene: 9.

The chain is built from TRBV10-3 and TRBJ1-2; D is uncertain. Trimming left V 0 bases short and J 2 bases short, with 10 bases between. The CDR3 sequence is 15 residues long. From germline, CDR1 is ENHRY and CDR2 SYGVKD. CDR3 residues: CAISESMVVNYGYTF. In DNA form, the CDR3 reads TGTGCCATCAGTGAGTCGATGGTTGTCAACTATGGCTACACCTTC.

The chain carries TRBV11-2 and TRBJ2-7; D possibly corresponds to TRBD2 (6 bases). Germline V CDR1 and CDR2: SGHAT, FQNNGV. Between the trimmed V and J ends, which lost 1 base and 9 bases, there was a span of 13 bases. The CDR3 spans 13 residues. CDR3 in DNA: TGTGCCAGCAGCTTAGGGGGAGGTAACCGGCAGTACTTC. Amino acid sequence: CASSLGGGNRQYF.

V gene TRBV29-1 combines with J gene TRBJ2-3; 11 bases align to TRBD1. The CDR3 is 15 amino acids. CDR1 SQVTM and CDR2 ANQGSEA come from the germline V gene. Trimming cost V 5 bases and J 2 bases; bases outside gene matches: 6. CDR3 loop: CSVTGQGAYTDTQYF. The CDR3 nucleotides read TGCAGCGTTACCGGACAGGGGGCATACACAGATACGCAGTATTTT.